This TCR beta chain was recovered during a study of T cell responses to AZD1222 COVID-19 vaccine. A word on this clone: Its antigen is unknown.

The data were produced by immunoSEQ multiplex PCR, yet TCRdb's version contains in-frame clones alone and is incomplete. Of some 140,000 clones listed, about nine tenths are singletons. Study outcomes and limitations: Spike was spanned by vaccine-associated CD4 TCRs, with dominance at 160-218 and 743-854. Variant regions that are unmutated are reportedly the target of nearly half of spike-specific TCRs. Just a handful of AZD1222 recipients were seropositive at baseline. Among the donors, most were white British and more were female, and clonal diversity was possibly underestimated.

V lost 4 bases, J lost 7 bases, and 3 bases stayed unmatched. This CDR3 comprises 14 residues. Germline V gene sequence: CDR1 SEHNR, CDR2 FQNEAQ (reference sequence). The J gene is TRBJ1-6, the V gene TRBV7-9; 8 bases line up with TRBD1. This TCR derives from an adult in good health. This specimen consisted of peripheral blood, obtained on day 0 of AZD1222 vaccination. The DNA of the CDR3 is TGTGCCAGCAGCTCCACAGGGGGAAATTCACCCCTCCACTTT. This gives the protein CASSSTGGNSPLHF.